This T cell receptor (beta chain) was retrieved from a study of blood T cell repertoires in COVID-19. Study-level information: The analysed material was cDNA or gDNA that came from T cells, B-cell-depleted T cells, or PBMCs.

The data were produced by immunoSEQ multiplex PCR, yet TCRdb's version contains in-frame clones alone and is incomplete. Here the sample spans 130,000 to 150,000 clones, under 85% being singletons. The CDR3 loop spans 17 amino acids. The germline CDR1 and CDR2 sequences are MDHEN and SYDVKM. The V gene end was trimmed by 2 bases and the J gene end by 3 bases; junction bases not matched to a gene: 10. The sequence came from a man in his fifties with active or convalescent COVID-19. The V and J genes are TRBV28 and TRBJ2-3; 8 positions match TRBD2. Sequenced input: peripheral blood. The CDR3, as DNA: TGTGCCAGCAGTTTAATGGGGCTAGCGGGCTGGACAGATACGCAGTATTTT. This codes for CASSLMGLAGWTDTQYF.